This TCR beta chain was identified during a study of T-cell reconstitution after alpha-beta-depleted transplantation in children. Study results and caveats: One year after transplant, T-cell counts and diversity came mostly from newly produced T cells. Several hundred graft clones that had expanded were reportedly the source of alpha-beta T cells about two months after transplant. Some patients' high day-60 TCRbeta diversity was attributed to recipient cells surviving conditioning.

About this clonotype itself: The antigen is not known.

Unique molecular identifiers were incorporated into the prepared TCRbeta library. TCRdb used MiXCR to reprocess the PCR reads, holding one entry per CDR3 protein. The repertoire holds around 190,000 distinct CDR3 sequences, 6.6% seen once, with just over 5.5% in the top ten. Germline loops: CDR1 SNHLY, CDR2 FYNNEI. The CDR3 has 12 amino acids. V lost 7 bases to trimming and J lost 0 bases, with 6 bases between them. The receptor's source is a boy aged 2 to 10 with acute lymphoblastic leukemia, due to receive a stem cell transplant. V gene TRBV2 combines with J gene TRBJ1-2; D is unclear. The sample was PBMCs, taken before TCRalphabeta/CD19-depleted stem cell transplant. CDR3 DNA: TGTGCCAGCACAGACTCTAACTATGGCTACACCTTC. It codes for CASTDSNYGYTF.